These 25 T cell receptor beta chains were sequenced from one sample in a study of radiation and T cells in renal cell carcinoma. TCRdb keeps only in-frame clones here, not all; method: immunoSEQ multiplex PCR. The sample holds 100,000 or so clones, 86% seen once. Time point in this sample: baseline pretreatment blood. The treatment was: 15 Gy SBRT to primary tumor, nephrectomy 4 weeks later. Sequenced here: blood, sampled from a patient whose treatment included radiotherapy and nephrectomy. The receptors here all came from a man aged 45-65 years with renal cell carcinoma.

This chain uses TRBV4-3 with TRBJ2-4; D possibly matches TRBD1 or TRBD2 (5 bases each). V was clipped by 0 bases and J by 4 bases, with 16 bases between them. Germline V gene sequence: CDR1 LGHNA, CDR2 YSLEER. This CDR3 region has 17 residues. CDR3 DNA sequence: TGCGCCAGCAGCCAAGACGGGACCTCTATCTCAAAAAACATTCAGTACTTC. Protein product: CASSQDGTSISKNIQYF.

The DNA of the CDR3 is TGCGCCAGCAGCCTTAAGCTGGGCGGGCGCGGGAGCACAGATACGCAGTATTTT. It specifies CASSLKLGGRGSTDTQYF. The chain recombines TRBV5-1 with TRBJ2-3, with D possibly TRBD2 on 5 matching bases. The CDR3 consists of 18 residues. The germline V gene encodes CDR1 SGHRS and CDR2 YFSETQ. V was shortened by 4 bases and J by 0 bases, with 21 bases between the two germline ends.

The chain links TRBV7-2 to TRBJ2-2; possible D gene TRBD1, 6 bases. CDR1 is SGHTA, CDR2 FQGNSA, per germline. V was cut by 4 bases and J by 4 bases, with 13 bases left in between. This CDR3 is built from 15 residues. CDR3 amino acids: CASSSWRGGTGELFF. DNA of the CDR3: TGTGCCAGCAGCTCTTGGAGAGGGGGCACCGGGGAGCTGTTTTTT.

CDR3 sequence (DNA): TGTGCCAGCAGAACCCCGGCGGGACGGACTGAAGCTTTCTTT. Its translation: CASRTPAGRTEAFF. V gene TRBV6-5 combines with J gene TRBJ1-1; D perhaps matches TRBD1 (5 bases). CDR1 and CDR2 (germline): MNHEY, SVGAGI. The CDR3 is made up of 14 amino acids. The V end was cut by 6 bases, the J end by 5 bases, with 16 bases between.

The rearrangement links TRBV28 to TRBJ2-7, with TRBD1 matching over 9 bases. This CDR3 has 17 residues. V shed 8 bases and J 6 bases; nucleotides not matched to a gene: 20. Germline CDR1 MDHEN, CDR2 SYDVKM. The CDR3 region is CASSPGQGPFFPREQYF. As DNA, the CDR3 is TGTGCCAGCTCCCCTGGACAGGGGCCCTTTTTTCCCCGCGAGCAGTACTTC.

V and J are TRBV2 and TRBJ1-6; 8 bases are a match to TRBD1. CDR1 is SNHLY and CDR2 is FYNNEI in the germline V gene. Germline trimming cut 5 bases from V and 8 bases from J; bases unmatched to any gene: 8. This CDR3 contains 15 residues. The chain's CDR3 is CASSRAGGYDSPLHF. The CDR3 DNA sequence: TGTGCCAGCAGTAGGGCAGGGGGCTACGATTCACCCCTCCACTTT.

This clone was found once. The chain joins TRBV7-2 to TRBJ1-6, with D uncertain. V was shortened by 4 bases and J by 7 bases, with 8 bases between the two germline ends. The V gene's germline CDR1 is SGHTA and CDR2 FQGNSA. The CDR3 loop spans 13 amino acids. As DNA, the CDR3 is TGTGCCAGCAGCTCGCGATTCAATTCACCCCTCCACTTT. Protein product: CASSSRFNSPLHF.

This clone occurred once. This rearrangement joins TRBV19 to TRBJ1-2; D call uncertain. V was shortened by 5 bases and J by 4 bases, with 11 bases between the two germline ends. Germline V gives CDR1 LNHDA, CDR2 SQIVND (reference sequence). The CDR3 is 13 residues long. Here the CDR3 reads CASSPREFYGYTF. DNA of the CDR3: TGTGCCAGTAGTCCCAGAGAGTTCTATGGCTACACCTTC.

Only one count was recorded for this clone. The rearrangement joins TRBV15 to TRBJ1-2; 11 bases agree with TRBD1. The junction had 9 bases not matched to a gene; V was cut back by 5 bases and J by 1 base. This CDR3 spans 17 amino acids. The germline V gene encodes CDR1 LNHNV and CDR2 YYDKDF (reference sequence). CDR3 sequence reads: CATSSGQGAVFNYGYTF. The CDR3 DNA sequence: TGTGCCACCAGCTCCGGACAGGGGGCTGTTTTTAACTATGGCTACACCTTC.

The rearrangement joins TRBV7-3 to TRBJ2-1; D is perhaps TRBD1 or TRBD2 (5 bases each). Trimming removed 5 bases from V and 2 bases from J, with 13 bases in between. Germline V gives CDR1 SGHTA, CDR2 FQGTGA. This CDR3 region has 15 residues. The chain's CDR3 is CASSQDRGPYNEQFF. Written as DNA, the CDR3 is TGTGCCAGCAGCCAAGACAGAGGGCCCTACAATGAGCAGTTCTTC.

The rearrangement joins TRBV30 to TRBJ1-6, with a possible D match to TRBD1 (6 bases). Germline V lookup: CDR1 GTSNPN, CDR2 SVGIG (reference sequence). V was cut by 5 bases and J by 7 bases, with 12 bases left in between. The CDR3 runs to 13 residues. As DNA, the CDR3 is TGTGCCTGGGCTAGGACAGAAAATTCACCCCTCCACTTT. Translating it yields CAWARTENSPLHF.

This chain connects TRBV6-6 to TRBJ1-1; D ambiguous. This CDR3 contains 12 residues. The germline gives CDR1 MNHNY, CDR2 SVGAGI (reference sequence). V shed 2 bases and J shed 0 bases, with 1 base lying between them. The DNA of the CDR3 is TGTGCCAGCAGTTACATGAACACTGAAGCTTTCTTT. This codes for CASSYMNTEAFF.

The chain employs TRBV9 and TRBJ2-2; 9 nucleotides match TRBD2. The germline V gene encodes CDR1 SGDLS and CDR2 YYNGEE. V lost 0 bases, J lost 8 bases, and 5 bases stayed unmatched. The CDR3 extends over 15 amino acids. The CDR3 DNA sequence: TGTGCCAGCAGCGTAGGTCTAGCGGGAAAGGGGGAGCTGTTTTTT. Translating gives CASSVGLAGKGELFF.

The chain couples TRBV7-6 to TRBJ2-1; TRBD2 matches at 9 bases. V shed 1 base, J shed 6 bases, and the junction held 10 bases outside the gene matches. The V gene's germline CDR1 is SGHVS and CDR2 FNYEAQ. This CDR3 comprises 17 residues. CDR3 bases: TGTGCCAGCAGCTTAGAACTAGCGGGCCCGCTTGGCAATGAGCAGTTCTTC. Translation: CASSLELAGPLGNEQFF.

The rearrangement links TRBV6-6 to TRBJ2-7; D is uncertain. The V gene's germline CDR1 is MNHNY and CDR2 SVGAGI (reference sequence). V gave up 4 bases and J gave up 3 bases, with 10 bases separating them. This CDR3 is built from 13 residues. CDR3 coding DNA: TGTGCCAGCAGTTCCGACATATTCTACGAGCAGTACTTC. Protein product: CASSSDIFYEQYF.

The chain has TRBV11-3 and TRBJ2-1; 7 nucleotides match TRBD2. CDR1 is SGHNT and CDR2 is YENEEA in the germline V gene. V dropped 2 bases and J dropped 0; count of bases not matched to a gene: 7. CDR3 size: 17 residues. The CDR3 region is CASSLMGGRGSYNEQFF. CDR3 DNA sequence: TGTGCCAGCAGCTTAATGGGGGGGAGAGGCTCCTACAATGAGCAGTTCTTC.

This sequence joins TRBV18 and TRBJ2-7; a possible D gene is TRBD1 (6 bases). CDR3 length: 15 residues. V was cut by 6 bases and J by 3 bases, with 18 bases left in between. The germline gives CDR1 KGHSH, CDR2 LQKENI. This CDR3 is CASSPGQLSVYEQYF. CDR3 DNA sequence: TGTGCCAGCTCTCCTGGACAGCTTTCCGTCTACGAGCAGTACTTC. The whole variable domain, remainder taken from reference TRBV18 and TRBJ2-7, is NAGVMQNPRHLVRRRGQEARLRCSPMKGHSHVYWYRQLPEEGLKFMVYLQKENIIDESGMPKERFSAEFPKEGPSILRIQQVVRGDSAAYFCASSPGQLSVYEQYFGPGTRLTVT.

The gene calls are TRBV29-1 and TRBJ2-7, with a tentative D call TRBD2 (6 bases). CDR3 length: 13 residues. Trimming removed 4 bases from V and 5 bases from J, with 15 bases in between. Germline V gene sequence: CDR1 SQVTM, CDR2 ANQGSEA. The CDR3 spells CSVGGEERNEQYF. DNA of the CDR3: TGCAGCGTTGGCGGGGAGGAGCGGAACGAGCAGTACTTC.

The chain combines TRBV25-1 with TRBJ1-1; 10 bases align to TRBD1. Trimming took 6 bases from V and 6 from J; bases not matched to a gene: 7. Germline-derived CDR1 and CDR2 are MGHDK and SYGVNS. The CDR3 extends over 14 amino acids. In DNA form, the CDR3 reads TGTGCCAGCAGAGGGACAGGGGCTTTATCTGAAGCTTTCTTT. Translating gives CASRGTGALSEAFF.

V usage is TRBV27 and J usage is TRBJ1-1; D is unresolved. The CDR3 runs to 14 residues. Germline V gene data show CDR1 as MNHEY and CDR2 as SMNVEV (reference sequence). V lost 3 bases and J 5 bases, leaving 13 bases between the germline ends. CDR3 coding DNA: TGTGCCAGCAGTTTGAACCTCCCGGGGACTGAAGCTTTCTTT. This gives the protein CASSLNLPGTEAFF.

The CDR3 coding sequence is TGTGCCAGCAGTATTTTCCAGGGCTACGAGCAGTACTTC. Translating it yields CASSIFQGYEQYF. This sequence joins TRBV27 and TRBJ2-7, with D perhaps TRBD1 (5 bases). V was clipped by 5 bases and J by 3 bases, with 11 bases between them. There are 13 residues in the CDR3. Germline V gene data show CDR1 as MNHEY and CDR2 as SMNVEV (reference sequence).

This clone was observed a few times. The J gene is TRBJ2-7, the V gene TRBV10-3, with D perhaps matching TRBD1 (6 bases). Germline V lookup: CDR1 ENHRY, CDR2 SYGVKD. Between the trimmed V and J ends, which lost 3 bases and 4 bases, there was a span of 10 bases. This CDR3 has 13 amino acids. CDR3 loop: CAISEPGVYEQYF. CDR3 DNA sequence: TGTGCCATCAGTGAACCAGGGGTTTACGAGCAGTACTTC.

V and J are TRBV6-1 and TRBJ1-5; no clear D gene. The CDR3 runs to 15 residues. V lost 0 bases and J lost 3, with 9 bases in between. Germline loops: CDR1 MNHNS, CDR2 SASEGT. The CDR3 sequence is CASSEAPGFNQPQHF. The DNA for the CDR3 is TGTGCCAGCAGTGAAGCACCGGGATTCAATCAGCCCCAGCATTTT.

This chain connects TRBV27 to TRBJ2-5, with 8 nucleotides matching TRBD1. The V gene's germline CDR1 is MNHEY and CDR2 SMNVEV (reference sequence). Trimming removed 5 bases from V and 1 base from J; junction bases left unmatched: 9. The CDR3 has 16 amino acids. The CDR3 region has the DNA TGTGCCAGCAGTCCAGGACAGGGAAGGGGCCAAGAGACCCAGTACTTC. Its protein is CASSPGQGRGQETQYF.

This chain links TRBV7-6 with TRBJ2-3; 11 bases align to TRBD2. The CDR3 totals 18 residues. With V trimmed by 1 base and J by 2 bases, 8 bases remained unmatched. CDR1 and CDR2 from the germline V gene are SGHVS and FNYEAQ. CDR3 nucleotides: TGTGCCAGCAGCTTAGGAGCTAGCGGGGGGTTGTACACAGATACGCAGTATTTT. Its translation: CASSLGASGGLYTDTQYF.